This entry features one T cell receptor (beta chain) sequence. This entry comes from a study of blood T cell repertoires in COVID-19. V dropped 1 base and J dropped 0; count of bases not matched to a gene: 5. The germline V gene has CDR1 SGHNT and CDR2 YYREEE (reference sequence). The CDR3 loop spans 16 amino acids. Repertoires were generated with immunoSEQ multiplex PCR, while TCRdb's copy carries only in-frame clones and drops some. The sample has 300,000 or so clones; approximately 84% are singletons. Sequencing was performed on PBMCs or T cells enriched from blood (not recorded which). The chain carries TRBV5-4 and TRBJ2-7; 9 nucleotides align to TRBD2. The sequence was collected from a woman aged 25 to 39 who had recovered from COVID-19. CDR3 region: CASSLRGGAFSYEQYF. DNA of the CDR3: TGTGCCAGCAGCTTGCGCGGGGGGGCGTTCTCCTACGAGCAGTACTTC.